This T cell receptor (beta chain) was sequenced during a study of T cells in localized non-small cell lung cancer. Findings of the study overall: Sequencing covered just one tumor region, so heterogeneity cannot be ruled out. Paired adjacent lung recovered a median approximately 57 of the top 100 tumor clones. Among blood samples, higher T cell density accompanied longer overall survival. Maximal T cell clonality occurred in uninvolved adjacent lung, with tumor ranking below it.

Only in-frame clones appear in the TCRdb table, and some are missing; sequencing was by immunoSEQ multiplex PCR. This table has 48,000 or so clones, 86% appearing once. A note on this clone: What it recognizes is unknown.

The CDR3 totals 17 residues. Per germline, CDR1 LNHDA and CDR2 SQIVND (reference sequence). Trimming cost V 3 bases and J 1 base; bases outside gene matches: 9. Sequences were derived from peripheral blood, sampled before any cancer treatment. The receptor was derived from an older male donor with stage III squamous cell lung carcinoma. The chain joins TRBV19 to TRBJ2-1, with 7 bases identical to TRBD2. The DNA of the CDR3 is TGTGCCAGTAGTATTCGCCAACTAGCGAAATCCTACAATGAGCAGTTCTTC. Protein sequence: CASSIRQLAKSYNEQFF. The variable domain in full, with the rest retrieved from reference TRBV19 and TRBJ2-1, is DGGITQSPKYLFRKEGQNVTLSCEQNLNHDAMYWYRQDPGQGLRLIYYSQIVNDFQKGDIAEGYSVSREKKESFPLTVTSAQKNPTAFYLCASSIRQLAKSYNEQFFGPGTRLTVL.